What follows are 14 T cell receptor beta chains derived from one specimen sequenced in a study of Graves' ophthalmopathy and Graves' hyperthyroidism. Amplification from RNA transcripts yielded the TCR beta CDR3 regions. Investigators did first-round RT-PCR with HTBI primers, then second-round multiplex PCR. MiXCR, run by TCRdb on the multiplex PCR reads, gives a single entry per CDR3 protein. The sample holds 650,000 to 900,000 distinct CDR3 sequences, roughly two fifths seen once. Material: peripheral blood. The source of these receptors is an adult man with Graves' ophthalmopathy.

The chain links TRBV25-1 to TRBJ1-1; no clear D gene. The CDR3 loop spans 13 amino acids. V was pared by 4 bases and J by 6 bases, with 12 bases between. Germline CDR1 MGHDK, CDR2 SYGVNS. The CDR3 is CASSANRLPEAFF. CDR3 in DNA: TGTGCCAGCAGTGCTAATCGGCTTCCTGAAGCTTTCTTT. Drawing the rest from reference TRBV25-1 and TRBJ1-1, the complete variable domain is EADIYQTPRYLVIGTGKKITLECSQTMGHDKMYWYQQDPGMELHLIHYSYGVNSTEKGDLSSESTVSRIRTEHFPLTLESARPSHTSQYLCASSANRLPEAFFGQGTRLTVV.

In this sample, this clonotype turned up a few times. Since a much larger clone is just one base distant, this may be a read error. The gene calls are TRBV9 and TRBJ2-7; weak D call: TRBD1 (5 bases). Trimming removed 0 bases from V and 7 bases from J, with 17 bases in between. This CDR3 is 15 amino acids long. Germline V gene sequence: CDR1 SGDLS, CDR2 YYNGEE. CDR3 sequence: CASSVEGDGYNEQYF. CDR3 bases: TGTGCCAGCAGCGTAGAAGGGGATGGATACAATGAGCAGTACTTC.

This chain links TRBV2 with TRBJ1-2, with D perhaps matching TRBD1 (5 bases). V was clipped by 6 bases and J by 4 bases, with 39 bases between them. The germline V gene has CDR1 SNHLY and CDR2 FYNNEI. This CDR3 has 22 amino acids. The CDR3 coding sequence is TGTGCCAGCAGGTTGGGGCAGCATCAGCCCCAACCTGCTGGCAGGGCGACCTATGGCTACACCTTC. This sequence encodes CASRLGQHQPQPAGRATYGYTF.

This clonotype showed up many times. This rearrangement joins TRBV10-3 to TRBJ1-6; a possible D gene is TRBD1 (5 bases). V was trimmed by 0 bases and J by 7 bases, leaving 13 bases between them. The CDR3 extends over 16 amino acids. CDR1 ENHRY and CDR2 SYGVKD come from the germline V gene. CDR3 nucleotide sequence: TGTGCCATCAGTGAGTCAGCCAGGGTTCAGAATTCACCCCTCCACTTT. Translation: CAISESARVQNSPLHF.

The V call is TRBV13, the J call TRBJ1-2; weak D call: TRBD1 (6 bases). The CDR3 totals 14 residues. Looked up from germline, CDR1 is PRHDT and CDR2 is FYEKMQ (reference sequence). V was clipped by 5 bases and J by 8 bases, with 18 bases between them. The DNA for the CDR3 is TGTGCCAGCAGCCCCCGGACAGCAATGCAGGGCTACACCTTC. It codes for CASSPRTAMQGYTF. Supplemented by reference TRBV13 and TRBJ1-2, the full variable domain reads AAGVIQSPRHLIKEKRETATLKCYPIPRHDTVYWYQQGPGQDPQFLISFYEKMQSDKGSIPDRFSAQQFSDYHSELNMSSLELGDSALYFCASSPRTAMQGYTFGSGTRLTVV.

This sequence joins TRBV25-1 and TRBJ2-3; TRBD2 agrees at 13 bases. This CDR3 is built from 16 residues. Germline CDR1 MGHDK, CDR2 SYGVNS. Trimming took 5 bases from V and 7 from J; bases not matched to a gene: 9. CDR3 sequence reads: CASSFSGLAGDHTQYF. DNA of the CDR3: TGTGCCAGCAGTTTTAGCGGACTAGCGGGAGATCATACGCAGTATTTT.

The chain is built from TRBV20-1 and TRBJ2-5, with TRBD2 identical over 14 bases. CDR3 length equals 16 residues. The V gene end was trimmed by 4 bases and the J gene end by 1 base; junction bases not matched to a gene: 5. CDR1 is DFQATT and CDR2 is SNEGSKA in the germline V gene (reference sequence). The CDR3 region has the DNA TGCAGTGCTACCGGGACTAGCGGGAGCCTCCAAGAGACCCAGTACTTC. The encoded protein is CSATGTSGSLQETQYF.

The chain carries TRBV7-9 and TRBJ1-4; the match to TRBD1 covers 8 bases. This CDR3 is built from 15 residues. From germline, CDR1 is SEHNR and CDR2 FQNEAQ (reference sequence). J lost 6 bases, V lost 2 bases, and 5 bases had no gene match. CDR3 in amino acids: CASSLPGGEYEKLFF. For the CDR3, the DNA is TGTGCCAGCAGCTTACCAGGGGGCGAATATGAAAAACTGTTTTTT.

As regards this clonotype: Given a much more abundant clone one base away, this may be a read error. The chain combines TRBV5-1 with TRBJ2-6; D is unresolved. The germline V gene has CDR1 SGHRS and CDR2 YFSETQ. The CDR3 has 14 amino acids. Trimming cost V 4 bases and J 0 bases, with 5 bases left between them. In DNA form, the CDR3 reads TGCGCCAGCAGCCAAATCTCTGGGGCCAACGTCCTGACTTTC. Translated, it gives CASSQISGANVLTF. Looking up the rest from reference TRBV5-1 and TRBJ2-6 gives the full variable domain: KAGVTQTPRYLIKTRGQQVTLSCSPISGHRSVSWYQQTPGQGLQFLFEYFSETQRNKGNFPGRFSGRQFSNSRSEMNVSTLELGDSALYLCASSQISGANVLTFGAGSRLTVL.

A remark on this clonotype: As the CDR3 is not closed by the conserved phenylalanine or tryptophan, this likely results from a read error. V and J are TRBV7-2 and TRBJ2-7; D remains ambiguous. The CDR3 extends over 14 amino acids. Trimming pared 3 bases from V and 1 base from J, leaving 10 bases between. The germline V gene encodes CDR1 SGHTA and CDR2 FQGNSA. This CDR3 is CASSFSLGSYEQYC. CDR3 nucleotides: TGTGCCAGCAGCTTCAGCCTAGGTTCCTACGAGCAGTACTGC.

V gene TRBV15 combines with J gene TRBJ1-2; 7 bases line up with TRBD1. This CDR3 has 14 amino acids. Germline loops: CDR1 LNHNV, CDR2 YYDKDF (reference sequence). J lost 6 bases, V lost 0 bases, and 4 bases had no gene match. The CDR3, as DNA: TGTGCCACCAGCAGAGAACAGGGGATCCATGGCTACACCTTC. Translation: CATSREQGIHGYTF.

This clonotype was counted ten times or more. The CDR3 DNA reads TGTGCCATCAAGGAGACAGGGGATCCCAATCAGCCCCAGCATTTT. It encodes CAIKETGDPNQPQHF. The gene calls are TRBV10-3 and TRBJ1-5; 8 nucleotides agree with TRBD1. Unmatched junction bases numbered 8, after V lost 7 bases and J lost 3 bases. This CDR3 has 15 amino acids. CDR1 and CDR2 (germline): ENHRY, SYGVKD.

This clonotype was seen many times. This chain links TRBV11-1 with TRBJ2-2; 8 bases agree with TRBD1. This CDR3 has 14 residues. The ends lost 7 bases at V and 5 bases at J; junction bases unmatched: 6. CDR1 is SGHAT, CDR2 FQDESV, per germline (reference sequence). CDR3 sequence (DNA): TGTGCCAGCACGGGACAGGTGGCAACCGGGGAGCTGTTTTTT. Its protein is CASTGQVATGELFF.

This clonotype was counted ten times or more. The CDR3 spells CASSTPTGYGYTF. The DNA for the CDR3 is TGTGCCAGCAGCACCCCGACAGGCTATGGCTACACCTTC. The chain recombines TRBV13 with TRBJ1-2; D might be TRBD1 (6 bases). The germline V gene has CDR1 PRHDT and CDR2 FYEKMQ (reference sequence). Trimming pared 5 bases from V and 4 bases from J, leaving 11 bases between. The CDR3 contains 13 residues.